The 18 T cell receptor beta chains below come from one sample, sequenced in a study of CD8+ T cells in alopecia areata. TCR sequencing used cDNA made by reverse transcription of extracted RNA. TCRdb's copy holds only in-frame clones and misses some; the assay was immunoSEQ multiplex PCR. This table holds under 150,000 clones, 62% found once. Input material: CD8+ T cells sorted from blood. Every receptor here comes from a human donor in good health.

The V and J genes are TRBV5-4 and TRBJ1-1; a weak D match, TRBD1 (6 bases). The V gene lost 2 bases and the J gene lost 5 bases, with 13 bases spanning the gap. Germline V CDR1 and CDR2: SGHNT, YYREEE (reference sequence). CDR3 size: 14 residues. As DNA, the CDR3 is TGTGCCAGCAGCTTCCGGGGGGCAGGGACTGAAGCTTTCTTT. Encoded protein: CASSFRGAGTEAFF.

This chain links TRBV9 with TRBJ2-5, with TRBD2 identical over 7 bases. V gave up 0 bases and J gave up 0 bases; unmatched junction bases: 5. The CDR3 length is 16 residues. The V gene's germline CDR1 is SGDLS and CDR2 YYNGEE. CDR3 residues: CASSVEGSGYQETQYF. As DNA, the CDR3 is TGTGCCAGCAGCGTAGAGGGTAGCGGGTACCAAGAGACCCAGTACTTC.

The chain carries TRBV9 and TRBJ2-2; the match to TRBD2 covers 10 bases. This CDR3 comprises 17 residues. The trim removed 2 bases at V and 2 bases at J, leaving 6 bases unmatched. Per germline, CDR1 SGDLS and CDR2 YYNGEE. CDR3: CASSVNPSGGNTGELFF. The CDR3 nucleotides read TGTGCCAGCAGCGTGAACCCTAGCGGGGGTAACACCGGGGAGCTGTTTTTT.

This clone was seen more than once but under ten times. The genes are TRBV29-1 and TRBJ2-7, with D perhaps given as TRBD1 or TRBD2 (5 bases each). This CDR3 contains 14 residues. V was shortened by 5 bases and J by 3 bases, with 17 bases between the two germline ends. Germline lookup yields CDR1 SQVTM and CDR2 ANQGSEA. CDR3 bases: TGCAGCGTTACCCGGGACGCCGGTTTCTACGAGCAGTACTTC. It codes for CSVTRDAGFYEQYF.

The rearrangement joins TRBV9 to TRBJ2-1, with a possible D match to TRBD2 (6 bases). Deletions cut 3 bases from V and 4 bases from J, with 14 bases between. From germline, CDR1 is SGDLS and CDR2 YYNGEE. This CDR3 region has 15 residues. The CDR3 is CASSDRGTIYNEQFF. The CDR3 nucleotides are TGTGCCAGCAGCGACCGGGGGACCATATACAATGAGCAGTTCTTC. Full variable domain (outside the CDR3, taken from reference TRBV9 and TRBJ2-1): DSGVTQTPKHLITATGQRVTLRCSPRSGDLSVYWYQQSLDQGLQFLIQYYNGEERAKGNILERFSAQQFPDLHSELNLSSLELGDSALYFCASSDRGTIYNEQFFGPGTRLTVL.

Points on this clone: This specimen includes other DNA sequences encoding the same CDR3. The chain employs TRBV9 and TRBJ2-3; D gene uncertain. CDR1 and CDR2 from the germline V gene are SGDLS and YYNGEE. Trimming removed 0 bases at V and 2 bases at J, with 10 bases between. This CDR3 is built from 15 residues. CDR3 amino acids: CASSVAGVSTDTQYF. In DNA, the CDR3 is TGTGCCAGCAGCGTAGCGGGCGTCTCCACAGATACGCAGTATTTT. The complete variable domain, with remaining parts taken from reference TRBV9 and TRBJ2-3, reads DSGVTQTPKHLITATGQRVTLRCSPRSGDLSVYWYQQSLDQGLQFLIQYYNGEERAKGNILERFSAQQFPDLHSELNLSSLELGDSALYFCASSVAGVSTDTQYFGPGTRLTVL.

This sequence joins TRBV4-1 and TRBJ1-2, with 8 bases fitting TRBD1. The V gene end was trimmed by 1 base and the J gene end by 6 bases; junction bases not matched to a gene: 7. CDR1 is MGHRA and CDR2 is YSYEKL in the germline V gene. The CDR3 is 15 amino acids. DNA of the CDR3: TGCGCCAGCAGCCAAGGTGGCGAGACAGGGGATGGCTACACCTTC. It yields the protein CASSQGGETGDGYTF.

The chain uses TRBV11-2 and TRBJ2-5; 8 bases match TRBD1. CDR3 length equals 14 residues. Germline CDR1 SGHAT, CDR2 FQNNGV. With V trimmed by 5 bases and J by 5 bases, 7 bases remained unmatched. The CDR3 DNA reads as TGTGCCAGCAGCGTTGGGCCAGGGGGCGAGACCCAGTACTTC. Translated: CASSVGPGGETQYF.

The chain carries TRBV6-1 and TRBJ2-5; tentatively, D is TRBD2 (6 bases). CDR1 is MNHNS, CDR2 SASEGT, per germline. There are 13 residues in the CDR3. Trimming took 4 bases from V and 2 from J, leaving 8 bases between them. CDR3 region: CASSGDFQETQYF. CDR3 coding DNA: TGTGCCAGCAGTGGGGACTTTCAAGAGACCCAGTACTTC.

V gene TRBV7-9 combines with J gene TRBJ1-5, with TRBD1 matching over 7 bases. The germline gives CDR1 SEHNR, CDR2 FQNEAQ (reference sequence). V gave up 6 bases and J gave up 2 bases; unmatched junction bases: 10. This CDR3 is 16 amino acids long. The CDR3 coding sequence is TGTGCCAGCAGTTACTGGACAGGAAGGGGCAATCAGCCCCAGCATTTT. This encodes CASSYWTGRGNQPQHF.

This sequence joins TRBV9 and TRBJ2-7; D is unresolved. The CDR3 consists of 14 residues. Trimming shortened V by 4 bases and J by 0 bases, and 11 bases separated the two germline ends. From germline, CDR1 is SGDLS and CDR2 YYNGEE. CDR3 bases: TGTGCCAGCAGCTTGGGCCGGTCCTCCTACGAGCAGTACTTC. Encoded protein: CASSLGRSSYEQYF.

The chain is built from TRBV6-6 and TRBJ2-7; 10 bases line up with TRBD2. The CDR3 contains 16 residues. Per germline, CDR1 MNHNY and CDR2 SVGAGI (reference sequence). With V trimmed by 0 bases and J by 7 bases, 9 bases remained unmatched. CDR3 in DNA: TGTGCCAGCAGTTACTCGTTGAGCGGGAGGGCCGATGAGCAGTACTTC. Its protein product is CASSYSLSGRADEQYF.

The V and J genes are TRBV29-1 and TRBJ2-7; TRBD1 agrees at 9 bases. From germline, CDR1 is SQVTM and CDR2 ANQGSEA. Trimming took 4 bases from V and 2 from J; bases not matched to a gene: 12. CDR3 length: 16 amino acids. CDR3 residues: CSVGGPGTGHTYEQYF. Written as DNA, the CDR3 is TGCAGCGTTGGGGGCCCGGGGACAGGGCATACCTACGAGCAGTACTTC.

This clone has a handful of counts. In nucleotides, the CDR3 is TGTGCCAGCAGCGAGGGACTAGCGGAGCAGTTCTTC. Translation gives CASSEGLAEQFF. This chain links TRBV9 with TRBJ2-1, with 10 bases lining up with TRBD2. Trimming removed 3 bases from V and 10 bases from J; junction bases left unmatched: 1. In germline, CDR1 is SGDLS, CDR2 YYNGEE. This CDR3 is 12 amino acids long.

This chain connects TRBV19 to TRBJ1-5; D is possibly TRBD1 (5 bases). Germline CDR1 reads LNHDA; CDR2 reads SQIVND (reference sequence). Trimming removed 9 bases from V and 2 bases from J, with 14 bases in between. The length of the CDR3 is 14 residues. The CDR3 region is CASIGGVGNQPQHF. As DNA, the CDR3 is TGTGCCAGCATCGGGGGGGTTGGCAATCAGCCCCAGCATTTT.

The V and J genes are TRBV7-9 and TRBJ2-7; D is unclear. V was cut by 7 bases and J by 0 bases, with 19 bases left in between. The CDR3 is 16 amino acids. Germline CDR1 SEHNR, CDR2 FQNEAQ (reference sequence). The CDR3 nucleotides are TGTGCCAGCATCCCGGATATAGGGCTTAGCTCCTACGAGCAGTACTTC. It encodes CASIPDIGLSSYEQYF.

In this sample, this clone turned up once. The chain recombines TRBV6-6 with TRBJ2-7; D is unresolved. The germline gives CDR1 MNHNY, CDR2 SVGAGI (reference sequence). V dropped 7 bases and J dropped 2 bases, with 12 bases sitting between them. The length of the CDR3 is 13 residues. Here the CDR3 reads CASTDTSTYEQYF. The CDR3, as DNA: TGTGCCAGCACCGACACGTCTACCTACGAGCAGTACTTC.

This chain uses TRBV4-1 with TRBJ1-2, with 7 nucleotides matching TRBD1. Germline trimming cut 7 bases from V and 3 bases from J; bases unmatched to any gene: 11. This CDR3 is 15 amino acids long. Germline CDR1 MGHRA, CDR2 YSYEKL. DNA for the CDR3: TGCGCCAGCACCCCTTTCGGAACAGGGGACTATGGCTACACCTTC. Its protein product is CASTPFGTGDYGYTF.